The TCR beta chain described here comes from a study of T-cell memory formation after mild COVID-19. Study-wide points: Clonal second-wave expansions that peaked on day 37 had unconfirmed SARS-CoV-2 specificity.

A word on this clonotype: Its antigen is unknown.

TCR alpha and TCR beta cDNA libraries carrying sample barcodes and UMIs came from 5'RACE with constant-segment primers. TCRdb used MiXCR to reprocess the 5' RACE reads, holding one entry per CDR3 protein. The sample has about 250,000 distinct CDR3 sequences; about 16% are singletons. Germline loops: CDR1 SQVTM, CDR2 ANQGSEA. The CDR3 loop spans 12 amino acids. Trimming left V 4 bases short and J 3 bases short, with 10 bases between. The sequenced sample was PBMCs or a T cell subset sorted from them (not recorded which). The origin of this receptor is an adult woman who had mild COVID-19 (a few samples of this study predate the infection). Cell type and time point are not known. The chain has TRBV29-1 and TRBJ2-7, with unresolved D. In DNA form, the CDR3 reads TGCAGCGTTGTGGGCCAGTTCTACGAGCAGTACTTC. Amino acid sequence: CSVVGQFYEQYF.